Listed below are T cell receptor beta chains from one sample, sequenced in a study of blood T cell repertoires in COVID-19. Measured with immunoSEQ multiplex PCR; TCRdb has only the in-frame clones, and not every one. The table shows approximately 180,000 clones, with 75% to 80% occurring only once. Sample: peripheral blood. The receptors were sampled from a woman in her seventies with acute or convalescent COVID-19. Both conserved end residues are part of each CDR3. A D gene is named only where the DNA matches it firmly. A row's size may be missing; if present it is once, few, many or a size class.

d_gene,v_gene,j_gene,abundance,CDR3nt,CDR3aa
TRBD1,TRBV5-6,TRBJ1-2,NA,TGTGCCAGCAGCCGGGACAGGGACTATGGCTACACCTTC,CASSRDRDYGYTF
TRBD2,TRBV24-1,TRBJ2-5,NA,TGTGCCACCGGGGTAGCGGGAAAAGAGACCCAGTACTTC,CATGVAGKETQYF
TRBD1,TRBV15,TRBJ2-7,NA,TGTGCCACCAGCAGAGATGGACAGGGTTTGCGAGAGCAGTACTTC,CATSRDGQGLREQYF
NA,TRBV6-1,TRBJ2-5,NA,TGTGCCAGCAGCCAGTGGAGGGGCCAAGAGACCCAGTACTTC,CASSQWRGQETQYF
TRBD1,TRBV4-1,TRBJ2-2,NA,TGCGCCAGCGCCGAGGGACAGGGGGCGGGCGGGGAGCTGTTTTTT,CASAEGQGAGGELFF
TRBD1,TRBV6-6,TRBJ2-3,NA,TGTGCCAGCAGTTACGGGACAGGGGAAGGAGATACGCAGTATTTT,CASSYGTGEGDTQYF
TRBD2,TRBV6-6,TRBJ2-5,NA,TGTGCCAGCAGCTCCCTTTTCGCGGGAGGAGCAAATGGGGCGCTACAAGAGACCCAGTACTTC,CASSSLFAGGANGALQETQYF
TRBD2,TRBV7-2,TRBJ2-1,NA,TGTGCCAGCAGTTCAGGACTAGCTAGACGCTACAATGAGCAGTTCTTC,CASSSGLARRYNEQFF
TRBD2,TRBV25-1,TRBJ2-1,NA,TGTGCCAGCAGTGGATTGTCTAGCGGGAGGGGCCCTGAGCAGTTCTTC,CASSGLSSGRGPEQFF
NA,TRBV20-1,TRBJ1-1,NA,TGCAGTGGCAGAGGCGGCCGCGAAGCTTTCTTT,CSGRGGREAFF
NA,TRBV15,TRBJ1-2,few,TGTGCCACCAGCAGAGATAGCGGGGGCTACACCTTC,CATSRDSGGYTF
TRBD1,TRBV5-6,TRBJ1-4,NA,TGTGCCAGCAGCTTGGGGGGACAGGGTAATGAAAAACTGTTTTTT,CASSLGGQGNEKLFF
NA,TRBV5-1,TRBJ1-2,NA,TGCGCCAGCAGCTTAAGGGAGGCGGGCGGCTACACCTTC,CASSLREAGGYTF
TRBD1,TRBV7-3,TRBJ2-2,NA,TGTGCCAGCAGCCCCCGGACAGGGGGAACCGGGGAGCTGTTTTTT,CASSPRTGGTGELFF
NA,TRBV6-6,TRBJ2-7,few,TGTGCCAGCAGTTACCAGGGTTGGCACGAGCAGTACTTC,CASSYQGWHEQYF
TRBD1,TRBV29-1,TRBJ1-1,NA,TGCAGCGTGGGACAGGGATTTGGCACTGAAGCTTTCTTT,CSVGQGFGTEAFF
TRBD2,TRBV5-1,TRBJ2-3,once,TGCGCCAGCAGCTTGGGATTAGCGGGAGCTTCAGATACGCAGTATTTT,CASSLGLAGASDTQYF
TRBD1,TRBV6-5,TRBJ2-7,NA,TGTGCCAGCAGATTCGGGACAGGGGACTCCTACGAGCAGTACTTC,CASRFGTGDSYEQYF
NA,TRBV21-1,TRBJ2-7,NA,TGTGCCAGCAGCAAAAGTAAAGGACAGGGGGAACTCTACGAGCAGTACTTC,CASSKSKGQGELYEQYF
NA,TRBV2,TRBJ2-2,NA,TGTGCCAGTCGCGGGAACGGGGAGCTGTTTTTT,CASRGNGELFF
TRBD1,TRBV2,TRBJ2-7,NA,TGTGCCAGCAGCGTGACAGGGTTCTACGAGCAGTACTTC,CASSVTGFYEQYF
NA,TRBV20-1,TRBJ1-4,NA,TGCAGTGCTCCCAGGGGAAGGCAACTGTTTTTT,CSAPRGRQLFF
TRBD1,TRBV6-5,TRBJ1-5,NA,TGTGCCAGCAGTTGGACAGGGGATCAGCCCCAGCATTTT,CASSWTGDQPQHF
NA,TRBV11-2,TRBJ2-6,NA,TGTGCCAGCAGCTTAGGCGCTGGCTCTGGGGCCAACGTCCTGACTTTC,CASSLGAGSGANVLTF
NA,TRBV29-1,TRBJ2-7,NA,TGCAGCGTTGAACGGGAGACCTACGAGCAGTACTTC,CSVERETYEQYF
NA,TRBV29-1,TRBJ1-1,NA,TGCAGCGTTGGGTGGCTCCCCATCACTGAAGCTTTCTTT,CSVGWLPITEAFF
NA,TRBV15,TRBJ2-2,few,TGTGCCACCAGCAGAGGCGGGGCGGGTACCGGGGAGCTGTTTTTT,CATSRGGAGTGELFF
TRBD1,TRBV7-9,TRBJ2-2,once,TGTGCCAGCAGCAGACAGGGGAACACCGGGGAGCTGTTTTTT,CASSRQGNTGELFF
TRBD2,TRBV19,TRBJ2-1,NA,TGTGCCAGTAGTTCTATAGCGGGAGCCGCGCACAATGAGCAGTTCTTC,CASSSIAGAAHNEQFF
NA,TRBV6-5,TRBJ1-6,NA,TGTGCCAGCAGTTTACCGGGGAATTCACCCCTCCACTTT,CASSLPGNSPLHF
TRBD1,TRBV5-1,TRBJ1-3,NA,TGCGCCAGCAGCCTACAGGGGGTAGCTGGAAACACCATATATTTT,CASSLQGVAGNTIYF
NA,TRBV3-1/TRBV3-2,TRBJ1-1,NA,TGTGCCAGCAGCCAAGTATGGGCCAACTCTGAAGCTTTCTTT,CASSQVWANSEAFF
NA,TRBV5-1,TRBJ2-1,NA,TGCGCCAGCAGCTTGGGGACGGGACTCCCCTCCTACAATGAGCAGTTCTTC,CASSLGTGLPSYNEQFF
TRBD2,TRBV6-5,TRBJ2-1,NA,TGTGCCAGCTGCTCTAGCGGCCACTACAATGAGCAGTTCTTC,CASCSSGHYNEQFF
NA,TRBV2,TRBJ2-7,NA,TGTGCCAGCATGACACCGGGACACCTCTCCTACGAGCAGTACTTC,CASMTPGHLSYEQYF
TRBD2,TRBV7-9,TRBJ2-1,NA,TGTGCCAGCAGCCCAAGGACTAGCGGGAGCATCAATGAGCAGTTCTTC,CASSPRTSGSINEQFF